This T cell receptor (gamma chain) is from a study of Vδ1+ human thymocytes (dated by TCRdb to 2017 to 2018). Background for the entire study: mRNA-level TRG and TRD CDR3 repertoires of highly purified Vdelta1+ thymocytes from young children were characterised as a data resource. Validation of the multiplex-based CDR3 amplicon strategy against 5'RACE-based CDR3 amplicon generation methods had been performed previously. Summary of the overall study and its limitations: Despite high sort purity, about 22% of thymic TRD sequences were Vdelta2 (and few Vdelta3), unlike peripheral blood Vdelta1+ controls. Thymic TRG and TRD repertoires appeared highly polyclonal with Gaussian CDR3 length distributions, unlike oligoclonal peripheral blood repertoires. Because no clustering by age or sex was observed, donors were not stratified by these variables in the analyses. Because unexpected Vdelta2 sequences could lead to misinterpretation of bulk repertoire data, the authors recommended using highly purified populations and single-cell validation. Donors shared many TRG clonotypes (up to about 6.9x10^3), but TRD repertoires were essentially private, with at most 116 shared.

Inclusive of the bounding cysteine and phenylalanine, the CDR3 is 15 residues long. The CDR3 DNA has 45 bases and is translated from base 1. The germline V end is reduced by 4 bases and the J end by 2 bases; junction bases left unmatched: 11. According to the germline V gene, CDR1 reads VENAVY and CDR2 reads YDSYNSRV. Details on this clone: Which antigen it targets is not known. Base qualities are not at hand, and no much larger clone is one base apart.

RNA extraction was performed with the RNeasy mini kit, and reverse transcription was done with Superscript III. To generate the CDR3 amplicons, a multiplex PCR was run using pooled V-gene forward primers together with a constant-region reverse primer that carried Illumina adaptor overhangs. After gel purification, amplicons were indexed with Nextera index primers over about 8 extra PCR cycles and were then purified with AMPure XP beads. Sequencing of libraries was performed on an Illumina MiSeq using paired-end 250 bp reads, dual indexing and a roughly 20% PhiX spike-in. The source study handled its data this way. FastQC was used to check read quality, and ea-utils fastq-join was used to merge TRG read pairs. IMGT/HighV-QUEST was used to annotate the sequences, only productive sequences with an unambiguous V-gene assignment were kept, and clonotypes were defined as sequences sharing an identical CDR3 sequence. For downstream analysis, the tools were VDJtools 1.1.1, tcR 2.2.3, Treemap and vegan Shannon diversity in R 3.4.4. The public reads were reprocessed by TCRdb using CATT, and rows of matching DNA were later combined. For this entry, the V and J calls and clone size follow TCRdb and not the study's own pipeline. The sample records roughly 7,000 gamma-chain clones, about 43% of which are singletons. 1.5% to 2.5% of the sample belongs to the ten largest clones.

Thymic samples were depleted of alphabeta T cells, then CD3+ TCRVdelta1+ TCRVdelta2- thymocytes were FACS-sorted. The purity of the sorted Vdelta1+ thymocytes was between about 97% and 99.6%. The thymic specimens were obtained from fewer than ten paediatric patients, aged about 5 days to 15 months, who were having corrective cardiac surgery. Thymic tissue was dispersed and mononuclear cells isolated on a Histopaque-1077 density gradient. The staining antibodies were anti-TCRVdelta1 clone TS8.2, anti-TCRVdelta2 clone B6, anti-CD3 clone HIT3a and anti-TCRalphabeta clone IP26. The sequence was obtained from a boy under two years old who had congenital heart surgery. Sequencing used Vdelta1+ gamma-delta thymocytes from the thymus. The meaning of the sample's cell subset or site label: FACS-sorted CD3+ TCRalphabeta- TCRVdelta1+ TCRVdelta2- thymocytes. Here the chain combines TRGV8 and TRGJ1 or TRGJ2. As TCRdb names no J gene, one was assigned here on the basis of a DNA match to germline. The DNA sequence reads TGTGCCACCTGGGACGAATTTTCAGATTATTATAAGAAACTCTTT. It translates as CATWDEFSDYYKKLF.